The next 18 T cell receptor beta chains were all read from a single sample in a study of cytomegalovirus exposure and HLA in healthy donors. Vbeta (60) and Jbeta (13) primers were used in the PCR. Produced via immunoSEQ multiplex PCR; TCRdb's table is partial and in-frame only. The repertoire consists of roughly 180,000 clones, with 84% occurring once and the leading ten covering roughly 5.2%. Sequencing used PBMCs. These receptors were obtained from a man aged 18 to 29 in good health and CMV-seronegative.

The chain uses TRBV10-3 and TRBJ2-2; TRBD1 aligns across 10 bases. This CDR3 is 14 amino acids long. The germline V gene has CDR1 ENHRY and CDR2 SYGVKD. The CDR3 nucleotides read TGTGTCACGCGCGGGACAGGGGTACCCGGGGAGCTGTTTTTT. This encodes CVTRGTGVPGELFF.

The chain links TRBV18 to TRBJ1-2; the match to TRBD1 covers 8 bases. Germline CDR1 KGHSH, CDR2 LQKENI. J gave up 2 bases and V 2 bases, and 4 bases lay outside the gene matches. The CDR3 is 15 residues long. DNA for the CDR3: TGTGCCAGCTCACCAGGGACAGGAGTAAACTATGGCTACACCTTC. This sequence encodes CASSPGTGVNYGYTF.

The J gene is TRBJ2-7, the V gene TRBV27; 8 bases map to TRBD2. J was trimmed by 6 bases and V by 4 bases; bases with no gene match: 8. This CDR3 is built from 14 residues. Germline CDR1 is MNHEY and CDR2 is SMNVEV (reference sequence). CDR3 bases: TGTGCCAGCAGTTCTCCGGGGGGGATACGCGAGCAGTACTTC. It specifies CASSSPGGIREQYF.

The chain employs TRBV7-6 and TRBJ1-4; TRBD1 agrees at 7 bases. The germline V gene encodes CDR1 SGHVS and CDR2 FNYEAQ. This CDR3 region has 17 residues. J lost 7 bases, V lost 1 base, and 12 bases had no gene match. The CDR3 region is CASSLGGLQGVGEKLFF. DNA for the CDR3: TGTGCCAGCAGCTTAGGTGGGCTCCAGGGGGTTGGTGAAAAACTGTTTTTT.

Comment on this clone: In the same sample, other DNA sequences code for this CDR3. The J gene is TRBJ2-7, the V gene TRBV6-5, with D possibly being TRBD1 (6 bases). The CDR3 runs 13 residues. Per the germline V gene, CDR1 is MNHEY and CDR2 is SVGAGI. V lost 2 bases, J lost 3 bases, and 8 bases lay in between. Here the CDR3 DNA reads TGTGCCAGCAGTTACGGGGGCAGCTACGAGCAGTACTTC. Translation gives CASSYGGSYEQYF.

The chain combines TRBV9 with TRBJ2-3, with 7 bases matching TRBD1. The V gene's germline CDR1 is SGDLS and CDR2 YYNGEE. The CDR3 extends over 17 amino acids. The V segment lost 3 bases and the J segment 3 bases; nucleotides outside the gene matches: 13. The CDR3 spells CASSGTDQGEWTDTQYF. Written as DNA, the CDR3 is TGTGCCAGCAGCGGTACCGATCAGGGGGAGTGGACAGATACGCAGTATTTT.

The CDR3 DNA reads as TGTGCCAGCAGTTGGACGACGGGAGGGCCTGATACGCAGTATTTT. As protein: CASSWTTGGPDTQYF. The rearrangement uses TRBV6-5 and TRBJ2-3, with 8 bases matching TRBD2. This CDR3 contains 15 residues. The germline gives CDR1 MNHEY, CDR2 SVGAGI. The trim removed 4 bases at V and 6 bases at J, leaving 9 bases unmatched.

The rearrangement uses TRBV25-1 and TRBJ1-1, with 7 bases matching TRBD1. The CDR3 is 14 residues long. Germline lookup yields CDR1 MGHDK and CDR2 SYGVNS. The V segment lost 4 bases and the J segment 3 bases; nucleotides outside the gene matches: 5. The CDR3 sequence is CASSALDRDTEAFF. As DNA, the CDR3 is TGTGCCAGCAGTGCTCTTGACAGGGACACTGAAGCTTTCTTT. The variable domain in full, completed from reference TRBV25-1 and TRBJ1-1, reads EADIYQTPRYLVIGTGKKITLECSQTMGHDKMYWYQQDPGMELHLIHYSYGVNSTEKGDLSSESTVSRIRTEHFPLTLESARPSHTSQYLCASSALDRDTEAFFGQGTRLTVV.

This clone has only one observation. The gene calls are TRBV6-5 and TRBJ2-7; 7 nucleotides line up with TRBD1. The trim removed 0 bases at V and 2 bases at J, leaving 1 base unmatched. The CDR3 extends over 14 amino acids. The germline V gene encodes CDR1 MNHEY and CDR2 SVGAGI. The CDR3 bases are TGTGCCAGCAGTTACTCGACAGGGCCCTACGAGCAGTACTTC. It encodes CASSYSTGPYEQYF.

V is TRBV28 and J is TRBJ1-1; 8 positions match TRBD1. The trim removed 2 bases at V and 7 bases at J, leaving 6 bases unmatched. The CDR3 has 14 residues. The germline gives CDR1 MDHEN, CDR2 SYDVKM. Here the CDR3 reads CASSLTAGGLEAFF. The CDR3 DNA reads TGTGCCAGCAGTTTAACCGCAGGGGGCCTTGAAGCTTTCTTT. The whole variable domain, filled in from reference TRBV28 and TRBJ1-1, reads DVKVTQSSRYLVKRTGEKVFLECVQDMDHENMFWYRQDPGLGLRLIYFSYDVKMKEKGDIPEGYSVSREKKERFSLILESASTNQTSMYLCASSLTAGGLEAFFGQGTRLTVV.

The genes are TRBV6-1 and TRBJ2-7; 9 bases are a match to TRBD1. The germline CDR1 and CDR2 sequences are MNHNS and SASEGT. This CDR3 spans 16 amino acids. The ends lost 2 bases at V and 0 bases at J; junction bases unmatched: 5. This CDR3 is CASSEYWTGDSYEQYF. CDR3 nucleotide sequence: TGTGCCAGCAGTGAATATTGGACAGGGGACTCCTACGAGCAGTACTTC.

The chain carries TRBV11-3 and TRBJ2-5; possibly TRBD2 for D (7 bases). CDR1 and CDR2 from the germline V gene are SGHNT and YENEEA. This CDR3 is 14 amino acids long. V dropped 5 bases and J dropped 5 bases, with 15 bases sitting between them. This CDR3 reads CASSPWTRGETQYF. The CDR3 DNA reads TGTGCCAGCAGCCCGTGGACTAGGGGGGAGACCCAGTACTTC.

The chain has TRBV25-1 and TRBJ2-5, with TRBD2 identical over 8 bases. V dropped 6 bases and J dropped 11; count of bases not matched to a gene: 11. CDR1 is MGHDK, CDR2 SYGVNS, per germline. CDR3 length: 13 amino acids. DNA for the CDR3: TGTGCCAGCAGCCATTCGGGGGGGGGCGCACAGTACTTC. It codes for CASSHSGGGAQYF. The variable domain in full, completed from reference TRBV25-1 and TRBJ2-5, reads EADIYQTPRYLVIGTGKKITLECSQTMGHDKMYWYQQDPGMELHLIHYSYGVNSTEKGDLSSESTVSRIRTEHFPLTLESARPSHTSQYLCASSHSGGGAQYFGPGTRLLVL.

The J gene is TRBJ2-5, the V gene TRBV28, with TRBD1 as a possible D gene (7 bases). The germline V gene encodes CDR1 MDHEN and CDR2 SYDVKM. With 6 bases removed from V and 1 base from J, the gap between germline ends came to 12 bases. The length of the CDR3 is 14 residues. The CDR3 here is CASSGRGVQETQYF. CDR3 nucleotides: TGTGCCAGCAGCGGCAGGGGGGTCCAAGAGACCCAGTACTTC.

This sequence joins TRBV11-1 and TRBJ2-7; 8 positions agree with TRBD1. V dropped 5 bases and J dropped 3; count of bases not matched to a gene: 6. CDR3 size: 14 residues. The V gene's germline CDR1 is SGHAT and CDR2 FQDESV (reference sequence). The CDR3 nucleotides read TGTGCCAGCAGCCCCCCCGGACAGGGCTACGAGCAGTACTTC. This encodes CASSPPGQGYEQYF.

The chain combines TRBV9 with TRBJ1-3, with a possible D match to TRBD1 (5 bases). The CDR3 length is 17 residues. V shed 5 bases and J shed 0 bases, with 18 bases lying between them. Germline loops: CDR1 SGDLS, CDR2 YYNGEE. DNA for the CDR3: TGTGCCAGCAGTTTTGGGGCAGGTGAGAGCTCTGGAAACACCATATATTTT. Translating it yields CASSFGAGESSGNTIYF.

The chain uses TRBV14 and TRBJ1-1, with 10 positions matching TRBD1. Looked up from germline, CDR1 is SGHDN and CDR2 is FVKESK. Unmatched junction bases numbered 3, after V lost 1 base and J lost 4 bases. The CDR3 is made up of 15 amino acids. The CDR3 nucleotides are TGTGCCAGCAGCCAAGCCGGGACAGGGGCCACTGAAGCTTTCTTT. Translation gives CASSQAGTGATEAFF.

This chain connects TRBV19 to TRBJ1-6, with no clear D. This CDR3 spans 13 amino acids. V lost 6 bases to trimming and J lost 9 bases, with 12 bases between them. Germline loops: CDR1 LNHDA, CDR2 SQIVND (reference sequence). The DNA of the CDR3 is TGTGCCAGTAGCGTCGGAGGCGGTTCACCCCTCCACTTT. Residues: CASSVGGGSPLHF.